This T cell receptor (beta chain) was sequenced during a study of post-analysis software for immune sequencing data. Concerning this clonotype: Its antigen is unknown. Because the CDR3 is missing its conserved closing phenylalanine or tryptophan, this is likely a read error.

Unique molecular identifiers were present in the TCR beta cDNA libraries. Each CDR3 protein is one row after TCRdb ran MiXCR on the PCR reads. The top ten clones hold 0.56% of a sample with some 690,000 distinct CDR3 sequences, 25% to 30% of them seen once. The germline V gene has CDR1 DFQATT and CDR2 SNEGSKA (reference sequence). CDR3 length: 15 residues. The V segment lost 3 bases and the J segment 2 bases; nucleotides outside the gene matches: 9. Study findings and constraints: Controls had lower frequencies than patients of 4 or 5 TRBV segments, which included TRBV5-6, TRBV5-1 and TRBV20-1.

The sequence derives from a girl aged 10 to 17 with multiple sclerosis. Sequencing used blood. The chain recombines TRBV20-1 with TRBJ1-2; 7 bases are a match to TRBD1. This chain's CDR3 is CSASRTGPGNYGYTC. The DNA for the CDR3 is TGCAGTGCTAGTAGGACAGGCCCCGGGAACTATGGCTACACCTGC.